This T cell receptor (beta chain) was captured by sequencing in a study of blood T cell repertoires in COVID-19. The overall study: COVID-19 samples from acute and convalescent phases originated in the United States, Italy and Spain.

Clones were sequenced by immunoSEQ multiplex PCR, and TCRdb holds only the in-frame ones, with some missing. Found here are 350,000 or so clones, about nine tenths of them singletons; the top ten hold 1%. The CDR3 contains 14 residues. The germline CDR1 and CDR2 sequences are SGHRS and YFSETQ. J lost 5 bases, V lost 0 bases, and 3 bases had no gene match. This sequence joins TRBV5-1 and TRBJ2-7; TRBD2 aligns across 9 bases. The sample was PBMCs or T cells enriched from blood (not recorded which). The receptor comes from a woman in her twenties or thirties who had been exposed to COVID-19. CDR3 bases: TGCGCCAGCAGCTTGGTAGCGGGAGCCAACGAGCAGTACTTC. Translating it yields CASSLVAGANEQYF.